Included here is one T cell receptor (beta chain) sequence, with context. The data originate from a study of Graves' ophthalmopathy and Graves' hyperthyroidism. Presentation of ophthalmopathy in the donors involved moderate-to-severe activity, CAS ≥3, NOSPECS ≥4 and a duration under 3 months. RNA transcripts served as template for amplifying TCR beta CDR3 sequences. RT-PCR in the first round used HTBI primers; a second-round multiplex PCR followed. TCRdb redid the calling of the multiplex PCR reads with MiXCR, one entry per CDR3 protein. The sample records around 600,000 distinct CDR3 sequences, more than 40% being singletons. The J segment lost 4 bases and the V segment lost 1 base, leaving 5 bases of the junction unmatched. The CDR3 runs to 15 residues. Germline V lookup: CDR1 SGHVS, CDR2 FQNEAQ.

Sequenced input: peripheral blood. The gene calls are TRBV7-8 and TRBJ1-2; 8 nucleotides line up with TRBD1. The receptor's source is an adult man with Graves' ophthalmopathy. The CDR3 DNA sequence: TGTGCCAGCAGCTTAGGGACAGGGATTGGCTATGGCTACACCTTC. Translated: CASSLGTGIGYGYTF.